This T cell receptor beta chain was obtained from a study of T cell responses to AZD1222 COVID-19 vaccine. Study-level results: Baseline serostatus was positive in only a handful of AZD1222 recipients. Vaccine-associated CD4 TCRs ranged over spike, dominating at 160-218 and 743-854.

Sequencing used immunoSEQ multiplex PCR; TCRdb keeps in-frame clones, though not all of them. Found here are approximately 190,000 clones, more than 75% of them singletons; the top ten hold more than 0.75%. About this clone itself: Antigen unknown.

This clonotype was obtained from an adult in good health. The sample in question was peripheral blood, obtained on day 0 of AZD1222 vaccination.

This CDR3 reads CASSLVPRPESEAFF. The CDR3 nucleotides read TGCGCCAGCAGCTTGGTCCCCAGGCCGGAGAGTGAAGCTTTCTTT. V and J are TRBV5-1 and TRBJ1-1; D not resolved. Germline V gives CDR1 SGHRS, CDR2 YFSETQ. V was shortened by 0 bases and J by 7 bases, with 16 bases between the two germline ends. The CDR3 extends over 15 amino acids. Variable domain in full (rest from reference TRBV5-1 and TRBJ1-1): KAGVTQTPRYLIKTRGQQVTLSCSPISGHRSVSWYQQTPGQGLQFLFEYFSETQRNKGNFPGRFSGRQFSNSRSEMNVSTLELGDSALYLCASSLVPRPESEAFFGQGTRLTVV.